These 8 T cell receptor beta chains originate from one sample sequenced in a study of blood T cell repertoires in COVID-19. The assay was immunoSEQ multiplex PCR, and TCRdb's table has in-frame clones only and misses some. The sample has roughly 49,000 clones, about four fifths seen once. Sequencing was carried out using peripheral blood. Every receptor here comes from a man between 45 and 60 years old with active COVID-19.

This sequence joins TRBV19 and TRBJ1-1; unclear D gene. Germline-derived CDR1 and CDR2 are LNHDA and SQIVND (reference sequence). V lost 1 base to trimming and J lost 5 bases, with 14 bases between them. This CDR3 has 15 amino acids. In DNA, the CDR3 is TGTGCCAGTAGTATAGGGGCAGGAGGAACAACTGAAGCTTTCTTT. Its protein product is CASSIGAGGTTEAFF.

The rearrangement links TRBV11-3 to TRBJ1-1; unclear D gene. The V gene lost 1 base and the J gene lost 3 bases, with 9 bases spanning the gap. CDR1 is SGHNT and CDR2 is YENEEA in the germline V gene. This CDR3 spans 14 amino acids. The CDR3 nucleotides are TGTGCCAGCAGCTTAGGTGGCGGGGACACTGAAGCTTTCTTT. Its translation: CASSLGGGDTEAFF.

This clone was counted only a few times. In nucleotides, the CDR3 is TGCGCCAGCAGCCACCCGACGTTACAGGGTCTCTATGGCTACACCTTC. Protein product: CASSHPTLQGLYGYTF. The chain carries TRBV4-3 and TRBJ1-2; D is possibly TRBD1 (6 bases). This CDR3 spans 16 amino acids. The V gene lost 3 bases and the J gene lost 4 bases, with 18 bases spanning the gap. Germline CDR1 reads LGHNA; CDR2 reads YSLEER.

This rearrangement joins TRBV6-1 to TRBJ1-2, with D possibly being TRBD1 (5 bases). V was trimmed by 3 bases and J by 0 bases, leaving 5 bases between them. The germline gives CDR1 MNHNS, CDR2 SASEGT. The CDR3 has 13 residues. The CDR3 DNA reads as TGTGCCAGCAGTGAGACAGCTAACTATGGCTACACCTTC. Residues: CASSETANYGYTF.

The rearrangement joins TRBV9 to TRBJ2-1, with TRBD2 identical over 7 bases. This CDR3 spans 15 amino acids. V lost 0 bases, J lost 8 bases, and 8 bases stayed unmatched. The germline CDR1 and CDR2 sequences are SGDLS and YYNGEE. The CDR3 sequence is CASSVAGRAGDEQFF. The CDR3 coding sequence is TGTGCCAGCAGCGTAGCTGGCAGGGCGGGGGATGAGCAGTTCTTC.

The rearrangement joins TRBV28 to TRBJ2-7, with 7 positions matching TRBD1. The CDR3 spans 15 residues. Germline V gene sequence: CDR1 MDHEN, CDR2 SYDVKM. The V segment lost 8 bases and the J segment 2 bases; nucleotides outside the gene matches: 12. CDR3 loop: CASQGQASGPYEQYF. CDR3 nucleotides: TGTGCCAGCCAAGGACAGGCTTCGGGACCCTACGAGCAGTACTTC.

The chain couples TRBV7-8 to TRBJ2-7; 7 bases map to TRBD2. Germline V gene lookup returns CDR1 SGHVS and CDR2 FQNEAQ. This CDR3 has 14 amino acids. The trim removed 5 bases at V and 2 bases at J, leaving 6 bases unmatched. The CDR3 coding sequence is TGTGCCAGCAGCCCCGGACTAGACCCCTACGAGCAGTACTTC. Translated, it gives CASSPGLDPYEQYF.

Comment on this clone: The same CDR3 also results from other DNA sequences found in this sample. This chain's CDR3 is CASSLYNEQFF. The DNA of the CDR3 is TGTGCCAGCAGCCTATACAATGAGCAGTTCTTC. The J gene is TRBJ2-1, the V gene TRBV27; D not certain. Germline V gene data show CDR1 as MNHEY and CDR2 as SMNVEV (reference sequence). The CDR3 loop spans 11 amino acids. Deletions cut 6 bases from V and 4 bases from J, with 4 bases between.